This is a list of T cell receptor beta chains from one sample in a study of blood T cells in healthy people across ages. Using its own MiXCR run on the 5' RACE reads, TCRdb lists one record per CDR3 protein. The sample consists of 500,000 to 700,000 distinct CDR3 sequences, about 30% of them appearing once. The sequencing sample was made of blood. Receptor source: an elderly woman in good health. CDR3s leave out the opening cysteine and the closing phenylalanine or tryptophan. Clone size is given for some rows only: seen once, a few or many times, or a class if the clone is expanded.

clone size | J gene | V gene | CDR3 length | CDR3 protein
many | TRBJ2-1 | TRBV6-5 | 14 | ASSPSWMHSYNEQF
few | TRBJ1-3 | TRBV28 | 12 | ASSGGISGNTIY
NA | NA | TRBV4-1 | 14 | ASSQDLLAGAVEQY
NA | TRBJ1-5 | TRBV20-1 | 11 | SARTAGEYPQH
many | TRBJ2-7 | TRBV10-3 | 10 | AISEWGGEQY
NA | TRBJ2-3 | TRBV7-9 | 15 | ASSSTTSGRTRDTQY
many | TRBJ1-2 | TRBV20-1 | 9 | SARSRNGYT
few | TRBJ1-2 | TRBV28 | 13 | ASSTPMGQGYGYT
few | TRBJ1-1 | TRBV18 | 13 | ASSPPLAGGSEAF
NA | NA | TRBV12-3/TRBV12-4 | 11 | ASSSPRVDEQY
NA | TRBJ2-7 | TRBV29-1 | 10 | SVGRQGYEQY
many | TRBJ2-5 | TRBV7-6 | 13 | ASSPRVGGRETQY
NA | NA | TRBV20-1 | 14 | SAGAARGGWYNEQY
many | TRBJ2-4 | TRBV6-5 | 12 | ASSYSRVKNIQY
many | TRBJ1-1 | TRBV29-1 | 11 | SVRREVGTEAF
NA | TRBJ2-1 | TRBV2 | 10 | ADGVWNNEQF
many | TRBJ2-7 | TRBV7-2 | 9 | ASSLAVEQY